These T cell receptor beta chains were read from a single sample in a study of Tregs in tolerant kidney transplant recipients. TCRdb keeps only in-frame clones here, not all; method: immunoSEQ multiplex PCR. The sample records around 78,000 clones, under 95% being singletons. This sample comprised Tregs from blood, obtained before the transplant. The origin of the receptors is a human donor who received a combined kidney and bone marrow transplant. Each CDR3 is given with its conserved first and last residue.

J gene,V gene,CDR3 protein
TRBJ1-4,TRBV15,CATSMGEKLFF
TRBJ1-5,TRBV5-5,CASSRGHSNQPQHF
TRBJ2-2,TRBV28,CATQTGNTGELFF
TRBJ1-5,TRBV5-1,CASSLGAGTDSNQPQHF
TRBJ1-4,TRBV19,CASSSGRGYEKLFF
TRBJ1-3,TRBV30,CAWNREAYPGNTIYF
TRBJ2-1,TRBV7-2,CASSPVGTSGIRKQFF
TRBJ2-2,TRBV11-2,CASSLAPLKLGGRELFF
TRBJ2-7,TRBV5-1,CASRPGLTSGRFIYF
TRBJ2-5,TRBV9,CASSPSFSGRETQYF
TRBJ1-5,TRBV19,CASSGGVGPGQPQHF
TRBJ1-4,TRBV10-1,CASSPAVHRGASVKLFF
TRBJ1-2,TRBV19,CASTPTADNYGYTF
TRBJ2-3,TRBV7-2,CASSPDTDTQYF
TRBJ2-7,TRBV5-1,CASSFRDRGSYEQYF
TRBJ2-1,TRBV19,CASRISSGAPYNEQFF
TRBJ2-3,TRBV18,CASSPVTASTDTQYF
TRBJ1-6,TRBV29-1,CSARSQGGPLHF
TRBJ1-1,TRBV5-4,CASSLTAGGTEAFF
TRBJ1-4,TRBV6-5,CASSTRLGNEKLFF
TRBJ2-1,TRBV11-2,CASSLNSGKNEQFF
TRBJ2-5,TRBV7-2,CASSAPGRKKETQYF